Shown below are 2 T cell receptor beta chains from a single sample sequenced in a study of T cells in women clearing cervical HPV infection. Produced via immunoSEQ multiplex PCR; TCRdb's table is partial and in-frame only. The sample totals tens of thousands of clones; its top ten clones hold roughly 4%. Sequencing was carried out using blood buffy coat. Every receptor here comes from a woman between 18 and 70 years old with a cervical HPV16 infection that either progressed to CIN3+ or cleared (not recorded which).

Partial CDR3 DNA: TGTGCCAGCAGCCAAACTAGCGGGGGTGAATCTAGCACAGATACG. Its translation is CASSQTSGGESSTDT. The entire CDR3 protein is CASSQTSGGESSTDTQYF. The V and J genes are TRBV4-2 and TRBJ2-3; 11 nucleotides agree with TRBD2. The read ends 3 residues shy of where the CDR3 ends; the end is completed using the germline J gene. This CDR3 comprises 18 residues. Germline V gene sequence: CDR1 LGHNA, CDR2 YNFKEQ. J was trimmed by 0 bases and V by 2 bases; bases with no gene match: 7.

Incomplete CDR3 DNA: TGTGCCAGCTCACCACCTGGCACCGCTACAGCTAACTATGGC. It codes for CASSPPGTATANYG. The entire CDR3 protein is CASSPPGTATANYGYTF. This chain joins TRBV18 and TRBJ1-2; D remains unclear. The CDR3 is cut off 3 residues early in the read; its end comes from the germline J gene. This CDR3 is built from 17 residues. Germline V gives CDR1 KGHSH, CDR2 LQKENI. V lost 0 bases to trimming and J lost 0 bases, with 14 bases between them. The full variable domain, in which reference TRBV18 and TRBJ1-2 provide the parts outside the CDR3, is NAGVMQNPRHLVRRRGQEARLRCSPMKGHSHVYWYRQLPEEGLKFMVYLQKENIIDESGMPKERFSAEFPKEGPSILRIQQVVRGDSAAYFCASSPPGTATANYGYTFGSGTRLTVV.